This entry lists 17 T cell receptor beta chains sequenced from one sample in a study of spatial heterogeneity in lung cancer. MiXCR was run by TCRdb on the 5' RACE reads, yielding one entry per CDR3 protein. The sample carries 20,000 to 30,000 distinct CDR3 sequences, 8.5% to 10% recorded once. Specified time point: blood at routine non-recurrence follow-up after resection. The material sequenced was PBMCs, taken at follow-up. The receptors were gathered from a male donor with early-stage non-small cell lung cancer.

This clonotype has only a few counts. J is TRBJ2-3 and V is TRBV5-1; TRBD2 aligns across 8 bases. This CDR3 comprises 13 residues. Trimming at V came to 8 bases and at J to 6 bases, leaving 8 bases not matched to a gene. In germline, CDR1 is SGHRS, CDR2 YFSETQ. For the CDR3, the DNA is TGCGCCAGTTCCGGGGGGGCCGGGGATACGCAGTATTTT. This encodes CASSGGAGDTQYF.

This clonotype showed up many times. The chain couples TRBV4-1 to TRBJ2-6, with unresolved D. The CDR3 length is 16 residues. Germline V gene data show CDR1 as MGHRA and CDR2 as YSYEKL. Trimming cost V 1 base and J 2 bases, with 9 bases left between them. The chain's CDR3 is CASSQGRPAGANVLTF. The CDR3 region has the DNA TGCGCCAGCAGCCAAGGGCGCCCCGCTGGGGCCAACGTCCTGACTTTC.

This clonotype came up many times. The CDR3 protein is CAGSGGWYNEQFF. The CDR3 DNA is TGTGCCGGAAGCGGGGGCTGGTACAATGAGCAGTTCTTC. The chain couples TRBV7-9 to TRBJ2-1; TRBD2 aligns across 8 bases. The V segment lost 11 bases and the J segment 4 bases; nucleotides outside the gene matches: 7. This CDR3 has 13 amino acids. Germline loops: CDR1 SEHNR, CDR2 FQNEAQ (reference sequence).

This clonotype was seen at least ten times. J is TRBJ2-5 and V is TRBV7-2; D remains ambiguous. The CDR3 has 13 residues. Germline V gene data show CDR1 as SGHTA and CDR2 as FQGNSA. Trimming cost V 0 bases and J 2 bases, with 4 bases left between them. As DNA, the CDR3 is TGTGCCAGCAGCTTAGCGCGACAAGAGACCCAGTACTTC. Translation: CASSLARQETQYF. The complete variable domain, with remaining parts taken from reference TRBV7-2 and TRBJ2-5, reads GAGVSQSPSNKVTEKGKDVELRCDPISGHTALYWYRQSLGQGLEFLIYFQGNSAPDKSGLPSDRFSAERTGGSVSTLTIQRTQQEDSAVYLCASSLARQETQYFGPGTRLLVL.

In this sample, this clonotype turned up many times. The chain uses TRBV15 and TRBJ2-7, with D maybe TRBD1 (5 bases). The CDR3 length is 12 residues. V lost 5 bases, J lost 2 bases, and 7 bases lay in between. Per germline, CDR1 LNHNV and CDR2 YYDKDF (reference sequence). CDR3: CATSPGPYEQYF. CDR3 nucleotide sequence: TGTGCCACCAGCCCAGGGCCCTACGAGCAGTACTTC.

This clonotype was observed at least ten times. The chain carries TRBV5-1 and TRBJ1-5; D is unclear. The germline CDR1 and CDR2 sequences are SGHRS and YFSETQ. V was clipped by 3 bases and J by 7 bases, with 11 bases between them. There are 13 residues in the CDR3. CDR3: CASSSSPDQPQHF. The CDR3 coding sequence is TGCGCCAGCAGCTCTTCACCGGACCAGCCCCAGCATTTT.

There are many counts of this clonotype. The chain carries TRBV15 and TRBJ2-6; maybe TRBD2 (5 bases). The germline gives CDR1 LNHNV, CDR2 YYDKDF (reference sequence). The CDR3 spans 17 residues. The V end was cut by 0 bases, the J end by 0 bases, with 9 bases between. CDR3 bases: TGTGCCACCAGCAGAGATCAGCGGATCTCTGGGGCCAACGTCCTGACTTTC. As protein: CATSRDQRISGANVLTF.

In its sample, this clonotype was seen a few times. The V call is TRBV19, the J call TRBJ2-5, with a weak D call TRBD1 (5 bases). The V end lost 10 bases, the J end lost 1 base, and 13 bases lay between the germline ends. Germline CDR1 LNHDA, CDR2 SQIVND (reference sequence). This CDR3 region has 13 residues. CDR3 nucleotide sequence: TGTGCCACCAGTGGGGCTCTCCAAGAGACCCAGTACTTC. Protein: CATSGALQETQYF.

The table lists this clonotype with many counts. V gene TRBV12-3 or TRBV12-4 combines with J gene TRBJ1-5, with 12 bases aligning to TRBD1. This CDR3 is built from 18 residues. The ends lost 6 bases at V and 5 bases at J; junction bases unmatched: 14. The CDR3 nucleotides are TGTGCCAGCAGCTCCGTCCCACCGGGACAGGGGGCGCATCAGCCCCAGCATTTT. Protein sequence: CASSSVPPGQGAHQPQHF.

The CDR3 spells CASSLGGNTDTQYF. In nucleotides, the CDR3 is TGTGCCAGCAGCTTGGGGGGGAACACAGATACGCAGTATTTT. The chain joins TRBV7-2 to TRBJ2-3, with TRBD2 identical over 7 bases. CDR1 SGHTA and CDR2 FQGNSA come from the germline V gene. The V segment lost 3 bases and the J segment 2 bases; nucleotides outside the gene matches: 2. The CDR3 totals 14 residues.

This clonotype has a count of ten or more. The V call is TRBV19, the J call TRBJ1-5, with unresolved D. From germline, CDR1 is LNHDA and CDR2 SQIVND (reference sequence). The CDR3 length is 15 residues. Trimming pared 4 bases from V and 6 bases from J, leaving 16 bases between. CDR3 sequence: CASSRYDAGSQPQHF. In DNA, the CDR3 is TGTGCCAGTAGTAGGTATGACGCCGGGAGTCAGCCCCAGCATTTT.

This clonotype has more than one count but fewer than ten. This chain connects TRBV4-2 to TRBJ2-5; D possibly corresponds to TRBD1 (5 bases). CDR1 is LGHNA, CDR2 YNFKEQ, per germline. CDR3 length: 15 residues. The V gene lost 2 bases and the J gene lost 2 bases, with 12 bases spanning the gap. Here the CDR3 DNA reads TGTGCCAGCAGCCAATCGTCAGGACATCAAGAGACCCAGTACTTC. This sequence encodes CASSQSSGHQETQYF.

In this sample, this clonotype turned up many times. V and J are TRBV10-3 and TRBJ1-6, with D unclear. The V gene's germline CDR1 is ENHRY and CDR2 SYGVKD. Trimming stripped 1 base from V and 3 bases from J, with 10 bases between. This CDR3 is 16 amino acids long. CDR3 region: CAISELSIDYNSPLHF. The DNA for the CDR3 is TGTGCCATCAGTGAGTTGAGCATCGACTATAATTCACCCCTCCACTTT.

This clonotype came up many times. This sequence joins TRBV4-1 and TRBJ1-4; 8 positions agree with TRBD1. Trimming took 4 bases from V and 5 from J; bases not matched to a gene: 9. Germline V gene sequence: CDR1 MGHRA, CDR2 YSYEKL. The CDR3 length is 16 residues. The CDR3 here is CASSRADRGVNEKLFF. CDR3 in DNA: TGCGCCAGCAGCCGGGCTGACAGGGGCGTAAATGAAAAACTGTTTTTT.

Ten or more counts support this clonotype. The chain is built from TRBV9 and TRBJ2-7, with 8 bases lining up with TRBD1. The CDR3 runs 15 residues. CDR1 and CDR2 from the germline V gene are SGDLS and YYNGEE. Losses at the gene ends were 5 bases for V and 6 bases for J; bases not matched to a gene: 13. The CDR3 here is CASSTSTGGWREQYF. CDR3 sequence (DNA): TGTGCCAGCAGTACCAGCACAGGGGGTTGGCGCGAGCAGTACTTC.

This clonotype was observed a few times. This chain uses TRBV3-1 with TRBJ1-2; D unresolved. The CDR3 runs 14 residues. Germline values: CDR1 LGHDT, CDR2 YNNKEL (reference sequence). V was pared by 1 base and J by 6 bases, with 12 bases between. The CDR3 sequence: CASSQGEGMDGYTF. CDR3 coding DNA: TGTGCCAGCAGCCAAGGTGAGGGTATGGATGGCTACACCTTC.

This clonotype was seen repeatedly, ten times or more. V is TRBV24-1 and J is TRBJ2-3; 7 nucleotides align to TRBD1. Trimming removed 7 bases from V and 4 bases from J; junction bases left unmatched: 16. This CDR3 is built from 17 residues. Germline values: CDR1 KGHDR, CDR2 SFDVKD. This chain's CDR3 is CATRGGRAGGEPDTQYF. In DNA, the CDR3 is TGTGCCACCAGAGGGGGAAGGGCAGGGGGAGAACCAGATACGCAGTATTTT.